This TCR beta chain was obtained from a study of control samples from healthy donors and cancer patients. Data came from immunoSEQ multiplex PCR; TCRdb stores just in-frame clones and leaves some out. The sample carries some 140,000 clones, approximately 91% recorded once. Trimming shortened V by 2 bases and J by 1 base, and 12 bases separated the two germline ends. This CDR3 is 15 amino acids long. From germline, CDR1 is SGHDT and CDR2 YYEEEE. The rearrangement links TRBV5-6 to TRBJ2-5, with a possible D match to TRBD1 (5 bases). Sequencing was carried out using blood. This receptor was identified in a woman aged 25 to 39 in good health. The DNA for the CDR3 is TGTGCCAGCAGCTTAGACAGCTTAATCCAAGAGACCCAGTACTTC. As protein: CASSLDSLIQETQYF.